The 26 T cell receptor beta chains below come from one sample, sequenced in a study of cytomegalovirus exposure and HLA in healthy donors. Vbeta (60) and Jbeta (13) primers were used in the PCR. Profiling relied on immunoSEQ multiplex PCR, and the TCRdb table lists in-frame clones only, not all of them. Its table lists 110,000 to 150,000 clones. Sample: PBMCs. All receptors come from a male donor in good health and CMV-seronegative.

CDR3 protein: CATRDSGSLYEQYF. The CDR3 DNA reads TGTGCCACCCGAGATAGCGGGAGTCTGTACGAGCAGTACTTC. The V and J genes are TRBV6-1 and TRBJ2-7, with TRBD2 matching 9 bases. V shed 10 bases and J 4 bases; nucleotides not matched to a gene: 11. The CDR3 sequence is 14 residues long. From germline, CDR1 is MNHNS and CDR2 SASEGT.

This sequence joins TRBV25-1 and TRBJ2-7; D gene uncertain. The V end was cut by 4 bases, the J end by 0 bases, with 19 bases between. The CDR3 runs 17 residues. CDR1 is MGHDK and CDR2 is SYGVNS in the germline V gene. The CDR3 DNA follows: TGTGCCAGCAGTGCCCCCCAAGGTGGAGACTTCTCCTACGAGCAGTACTTC. Protein: CASSAPQGGDFSYEQYF.

V and J are TRBV18 and TRBJ2-3; no definite D call. With 1 base removed from V and 4 bases from J, the gap between germline ends came to 12 bases. The CDR3 length is 15 residues. Germline CDR1 and CDR2: KGHSH and LQKENI. CDR3 DNA sequence: TGTGCCAGCTCACCACTACGAGTCTCTCCAGATACGCAGTATTTT. Translating it yields CASSPLRVSPDTQYF.

The chain combines TRBV5-1 with TRBJ1-1, with D uncertain. The germline V gene has CDR1 SGHRS and CDR2 YFSETQ. The CDR3 runs 15 residues. The germline V and J ends were trimmed by 4 bases and 0 bases, with 13 bases remaining between them. The CDR3 DNA follows: TGCGCCAGCAGCCGCGATCCTAAAATGAACACTGAAGCTTTCTTT. Its protein product is CASSRDPKMNTEAFF.

The chain combines TRBV5-6 with TRBJ1-2; 10 nucleotides agree with TRBD1. Germline V gives CDR1 SGHDT, CDR2 YYEEEE. V lost 3 bases, J lost 4 bases, and 6 bases stayed unmatched. The CDR3 runs 15 residues. Here the CDR3 DNA reads TGTGCCAGCAGCTCGCCGGGACAGGGGCGCTATGGCTACACCTTC. This gives the protein CASSSPGQGRYGYTF.

This rearrangement joins TRBV7-2 to TRBJ1-1, with no clear D. The length of the CDR3 is 12 residues. Per the germline V gene, CDR1 is SGHTA and CDR2 is FQGNSA. Deletions cut 3 bases from V and 8 bases from J, with 10 bases between. Here the CDR3 DNA reads TGTGCCAGCAGCTTTAGCCAAACGGAAGCTTTCTTT. Protein product: CASSFSQTEAFF.

V and J are TRBV2 and TRBJ2-5, with 11 bases matching TRBD2. V lost 7 bases to trimming and J lost 1 base; unmatched junction nucleotides: 2. CDR3 size: 14 residues. CDR1 is SNHLY, CDR2 FYNNEI, per germline. CDR3 protein: CASNLAGGQETQYF. The CDR3 region has the DNA TGTGCCAGCAACCTAGCGGGAGGCCAAGAGACCCAGTACTTC.

This rearrangement joins TRBV27 to TRBJ2-2; 8 nucleotides match TRBD2. This CDR3 has 16 residues. The V segment lost 6 bases and the J segment 1 base; nucleotides outside the gene matches: 7. CDR1 is MNHEY, CDR2 SMNVEV, per germline (reference sequence). The CDR3 nucleotides are TGTGCCAGCAGGTTTAGCGGGGAAGGGAACACCGGGGAGCTGTTTTTT. This translates into CASRFSGEGNTGELFF.

This chain joins TRBV18 and TRBJ1-1; D is perhaps TRBD1 (5 bases). Germline V CDR1 and CDR2: KGHSH, LQKENI. The length of the CDR3 is 15 residues. The V end lost 1 base, the J end lost 1 base, and 10 bases lay between the germline ends. The CDR3 here is CASSPLGQTNTEAFF. CDR3 coding DNA: TGTGCCAGCTCACCACTCGGACAAACGAACACTGAAGCTTTCTTT.

The chain is built from TRBV11-2 and TRBJ1-1; D gene unclear. The V and J ends lost 3 bases and 6 bases respectively, with 5 bases between them. The CDR3 runs 11 residues. Germline values: CDR1 SGHAT, CDR2 FQNNGV. CDR3: CASSFSAEAFF. Here the CDR3 DNA reads TGTGCCAGCAGCTTTTCGGCTGAAGCTTTCTTT.

V and J are TRBV29-1 and TRBJ1-2; D call uncertain. Germline V CDR1 and CDR2: SQVTM, ANQGSEA. Between the trimmed V and J ends, which lost 3 bases and 8 bases, there was a span of 10 bases. This CDR3 has 11 residues. The CDR3 DNA is TGCAGCGTTGAGGGCGTGGAAGGCTACACCTTC. This translates into CSVEGVEGYTF.

The chain joins TRBV5-1 to TRBJ2-1, with 11 bases fitting TRBD1. The length of the CDR3 is 15 residues. The V segment lost 1 base and the J segment 7 bases; nucleotides outside the gene matches: 4. From germline, CDR1 is SGHRS and CDR2 YFSETQ. CDR3 loop: CASSLSGTGGNEQFF. The DNA of the CDR3 is TGCGCCAGCAGCTTGTCCGGGACAGGGGGGAATGAGCAGTTCTTC.

V is TRBV5-1 and J is TRBJ2-7; 14 nucleotides line up with TRBD2. The CDR3 totals 15 residues. Germline V gives CDR1 SGHRS, CDR2 YFSETQ. With V trimmed by 3 bases and J by 4 bases, 3 bases remained unmatched. CDR3 sequence: CASSWGLAGEYEQYF. DNA for the CDR3: TGCGCCAGCAGCTGGGGACTAGCGGGGGAGTACGAGCAGTACTTC. Full variable domain (missing parts from reference TRBV5-1 and TRBJ2-7): KAGVTQTPRYLIKTRGQQVTLSCSPISGHRSVSWYQQTPGQGLQFLFEYFSETQRNKGNFPGRFSGRQFSNSRSEMNVSTLELGDSALYLCASSWGLAGEYEQYFGPGTRLTVT.

The J gene is TRBJ2-3, the V gene TRBV4-1, with 9 bases identical to TRBD1. Germline V gene sequence: CDR1 MGHRA, CDR2 YSYEKL. The CDR3 covers 17 residues. Trimming removed 1 base from V and 3 bases from J; junction bases left unmatched: 8. CDR3 sequence: CASSQVLQGAPTDTQYF. The CDR3 nucleotides are TGCGCCAGCAGCCAAGTACTACAGGGGGCGCCTACAGATACGCAGTATTTT.

The chain combines TRBV4-3 with TRBJ1-4; D gene unclear. CDR3 size: 18 residues. Trimming cost V 0 bases and J 0 bases, with 14 bases left between them. CDR1 is LGHNA, CDR2 YSLEER, per germline. The CDR3, as DNA: TGCGCCAGCAGCCAAGATCTATTGATGGGCGCAACTAATGAAAAACTGTTTTTT. Translating gives CASSQDLLMGATNEKLFF.

V usage is TRBV6-5 and J usage is TRBJ1-6; 7 bases match TRBD1. CDR3 size: 14 residues. Germline CDR1 is MNHEY and CDR2 is SVGAGI. J was trimmed by 10 bases and V by 5 bases; bases with no gene match: 8. The CDR3 loop is CASSRDRVGSPLHF. The CDR3 region has the DNA TGTGCCAGCAGTCGCGACAGGGTGGGATCACCCCTCCACTTT.

This chain joins TRBV29-1 and TRBJ1-2, with 7 bases aligning to TRBD1. The length of the CDR3 is 12 residues. Per the germline V gene, CDR1 is SQVTM and CDR2 is ANQGSEA. The J segment lost 4 bases and the V segment lost 5 bases, leaving 4 bases of the junction unmatched. CDR3 amino acids: CSVQTGAYGYTF. CDR3 DNA sequence: TGCAGCGTTCAAACAGGGGCCTATGGCTACACCTTC.

V usage is TRBV9 and J usage is TRBJ2-1; 13 nucleotides agree with TRBD2. Trimming removed 4 bases from V and 5 bases from J; junction bases left unmatched: 6. The V gene's germline CDR1 is SGDLS and CDR2 YYNGEE. This CDR3 comprises 16 residues. The CDR3 DNA sequence: TGTGCCAGCAGCCCGTTTGGACTAGCGGGGGACAATGAGCAGTTCTTC. Its translation is CASSPFGLAGDNEQFF.

The rearrangement links TRBV2 to TRBJ2-3, with 12 bases fitting TRBD2. This CDR3 has 18 amino acids. Germline V gene sequence: CDR1 SNHLY, CDR2 FYNNEI. The V and J ends lost 1 base and 3 bases, in that order; junction bases with no gene match: 8. The chain's CDR3 is CASSEGALAGGRTDTQYF. The CDR3 nucleotides are TGTGCCAGCAGTGAAGGCGCCCTAGCGGGAGGGCGAACAGATACGCAGTATTTT.

Turning to this clone: Because the CDR3's place on the DNA is in doubt, the DNA is left out and the CDR3 is given as listed by TCRdb. V usage is TRBV21-1 and J usage is TRBJ1-1; TRBD1, the D gene given by the table, was not confirmed from the DNA. TRBV21-1 has pseudogene status. The CDR3 is 18 residues long, counting both termini. The CDR3 sequence is CASSSSGSVGVGNTEAFF.

The rearrangement uses TRBV19 and TRBJ2-7, with 10 bases fitting TRBD1. The trim removed 3 bases at V and 5 bases at J, leaving 10 bases unmatched. Germline V gene data show CDR1 as LNHDA and CDR2 as SQIVND (reference sequence). The CDR3 is made up of 16 amino acids. As DNA, the CDR3 is TGTGCCAGTAGTATCGCTACCTTGACAGGGGGCAACGAGCAGTACTTC. It specifies CASSIATLTGGNEQYF.

The CDR3 reads CASSGRQGAWVNTEAFF. CDR3 sequence (DNA): TGTGCCAGCAGTGGACGACAGGGGGCATGGGTGAACACTGAAGCTTTCTTT. The chain carries TRBV27 and TRBJ1-1; 10 positions match TRBD1. Unmatched junction bases numbered 9, after V lost 5 bases and J lost 0 bases. The germline gives CDR1 MNHEY, CDR2 SMNVEV (reference sequence). The CDR3 is 17 residues long.

The chain links TRBV7-9 to TRBJ1-1; D gene unclear. The CDR3 length is 17 residues. Per the germline V gene, CDR1 is SEHNR and CDR2 is FQNEAQ (reference sequence). Trimming left V 5 bases short and J 1 base short, with 20 bases between. CDR3 sequence reads: CASSKESWRGRNTEAFF. The CDR3, as DNA: TGTGCCAGCAGCAAAGAATCATGGCGGGGTCGGAACACTGAAGCTTTCTTT. Looking up the rest from reference TRBV7-9 and TRBJ1-1 gives the full variable domain: DTGVSQNPRHKITKRGQNVTFRCDPISEHNRLYWYRQTLGQGPEFLTYFQNEAQLEKSRLLSDRFSAERPKGSFSTLEIQRTEQGDSAMYLCASSKESWRGRNTEAFFGQGTRLTVV.

The CDR3 region has the DNA TGTGCCAGTAGAAATCACGCGGGACAGGCGAGCGAGTACTTC. Amino acid sequence: CASRNHAGQASEYF. The chain employs TRBV19 and TRBJ2-4, with 8 bases identical to TRBD1. Germline loops: CDR1 LNHDA, CDR2 SQIVND (reference sequence). J lost 14 bases, V lost 6 bases, and 15 bases had no gene match. The CDR3 contains 14 residues.

CDR3 nucleotide sequence: TGTGCCAGCAGCCAGCTGGGCCCAGGGGACCTTAATGGCTACACCTTC. Translated: CASSQLGPGDLNGYTF. J is TRBJ1-2 and V is TRBV5-6; tentative D call: TRBD1 (6 bases). CDR3 length equals 16 residues. V lost 4 bases and J 6 bases, leaving 22 bases between the germline ends. Germline V gene sequence: CDR1 SGHDT, CDR2 YYEEEE.

The rearrangement joins TRBV2 to TRBJ1-2; tentative D call: TRBD1 (5 bases). The germline CDR1 and CDR2 sequences are SNHLY and FYNNEI. The CDR3 has 9 amino acids. The CDR3 DNA reads TGTGGGGGGGGAAATGGCTACACCTTC. Translating gives CGGGNGYTF.